This entry lists 7 T cell receptor beta chains sequenced from one sample in a study of blood T cell repertoires in COVID-19. Sequenced by immunoSEQ multiplex PCR; TCRdb stores in-frame clones only, minus some. The repertoire holds 220,000 or so clones, with approximately 80% as singletons. What was sequenced was peripheral blood. The receptors derive from a man aged 25-45 years with active or convalescent COVID-19.

CDR3 in DNA: TGTGCCAGCAGCTTAGGGACTAGCGGGAGATCAGATACGCAGTATTTT. Amino acid sequence: CASSLGTSGRSDTQYF. The chain uses TRBV11-2 and TRBJ2-3, with 13 bases fitting TRBD2. Germline CDR1 reads SGHAT; CDR2 reads FQNNGV. J gave up 4 bases and V 1 base, and 2 bases lay outside the gene matches. CDR3 length: 16 amino acids.

This sequence joins TRBV5-1 and TRBJ2-3, with 8 bases lining up with TRBD2. Germline lookup yields CDR1 SGHRS and CDR2 YFSETQ. J lost 4 bases, V lost 0 bases, and 13 bases had no gene match. The length of the CDR3 is 18 residues. The CDR3 region is CASSLAWGGTSRPDTQYF. The CDR3 DNA sequence: TGCGCCAGCAGCTTGGCCTGGGGAGGGACTAGTCGCCCAGATACGCAGTATTTT.

V and J are TRBV28 and TRBJ2-1; 8 bases map to TRBD2. The CDR3 consists of 13 residues. Germline CDR1 and CDR2: MDHEN and SYDVKM. The junction had 8 bases not matched to a gene; V was cut back by 7 bases and J by 9 bases. CDR3 region: CASINGREAEQFF. Here the CDR3 DNA reads TGTGCCAGCATTAACGGGCGGGAGGCTGAGCAGTTCTTC.

The chain links TRBV28 to TRBJ1-4; D is unclear. Germline loops: CDR1 MDHEN, CDR2 SYDVKM. The CDR3 contains 13 residues. Trimming took off 3 bases at V and 8 bases at J, with 10 bases between the two ends. As DNA, the CDR3 is TGTGCCAGCAGTTTTGTCCCCCGGGAAAAACTGTTTTTT. Translation gives CASSFVPREKLFF.

This clone was detected only once. This chain joins TRBV28 and TRBJ1-2; TRBD1 matches at 11 bases. The length of the CDR3 is 16 residues. Germline V CDR1 and CDR2: MDHEN, SYDVKM. V trimming: 6 bases; J trimming: 6 bases; junction bases outside the gene matches: 12. As DNA, the CDR3 is TGTGCCAGCAGCCTTGACGACGGGACAGGGGGAGATGGCTACACCTTC. Translation: CASSLDDGTGGDGYTF.

The V and J genes are TRBV6-6 and TRBJ2-1; possible D gene TRBD2, 6 bases. There are 15 residues in the CDR3. The ends were cut back, 6 bases at V and 8 bases at J, with 20 bases in the middle. Germline CDR1 reads MNHNY; CDR2 reads SVGAGI (reference sequence). CDR3 region: CASSHPGRHLDEQFF. CDR3 nucleotides: TGTGCCAGCAGCCACCCGGGGAGGCATCTCGATGAGCAGTTCTTC.

V and J are TRBV29-1 and TRBJ2-5; tentative D call: TRBD1 (5 bases). Germline assignment: CDR1 SQVTM and CDR2 ANQGSEA. V dropped 3 bases and J dropped 5 bases, with 13 bases sitting between them. This CDR3 has 13 amino acids. In DNA form, the CDR3 reads TGCAGCGTTGAGGCAGGGATAGGGGAGACCCAGTACTTC. This translates into CSVEAGIGETQYF. The full variable domain, in which reference TRBV29-1 and TRBJ2-5 provide the parts outside the CDR3, is SAVISQKPSRDICQRGTSLTIQCQVDSQVTMMFWYRQQPGQSLTLIATANQGSEATYESGFVIDKFPISRPNLTFSTLTVSNMSPEDSSIYLCSVEAGIGETQYFGPGTRLLVL.